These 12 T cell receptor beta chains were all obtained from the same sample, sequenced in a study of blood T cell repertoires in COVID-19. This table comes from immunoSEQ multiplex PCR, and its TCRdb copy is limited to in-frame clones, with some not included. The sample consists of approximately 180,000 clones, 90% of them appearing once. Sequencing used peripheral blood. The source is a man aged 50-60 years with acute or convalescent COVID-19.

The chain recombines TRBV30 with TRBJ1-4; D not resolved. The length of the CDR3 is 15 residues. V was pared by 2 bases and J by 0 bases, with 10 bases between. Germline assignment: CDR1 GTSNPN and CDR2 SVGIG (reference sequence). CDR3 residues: CAWSPHSATNEKLFF. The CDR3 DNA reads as TGTGCCTGGAGTCCACACAGTGCAACTAATGAAAAACTGTTTTTT.

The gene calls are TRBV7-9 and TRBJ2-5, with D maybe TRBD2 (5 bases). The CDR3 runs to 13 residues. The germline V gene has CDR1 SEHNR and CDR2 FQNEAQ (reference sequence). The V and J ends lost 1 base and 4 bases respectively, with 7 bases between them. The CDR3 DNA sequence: TGTGCCAGCAGCTTAGGGCTAGCAGAGACCCAGTACTTC. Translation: CASSLGLAETQYF.

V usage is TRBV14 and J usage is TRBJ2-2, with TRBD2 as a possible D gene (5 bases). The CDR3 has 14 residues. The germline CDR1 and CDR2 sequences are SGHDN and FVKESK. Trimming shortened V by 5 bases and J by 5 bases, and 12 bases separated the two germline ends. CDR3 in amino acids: CASSSSYGTGELFF. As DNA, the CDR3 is TGTGCCAGCAGCTCTAGCTATGGAACCGGGGAGCTGTTTTTT.

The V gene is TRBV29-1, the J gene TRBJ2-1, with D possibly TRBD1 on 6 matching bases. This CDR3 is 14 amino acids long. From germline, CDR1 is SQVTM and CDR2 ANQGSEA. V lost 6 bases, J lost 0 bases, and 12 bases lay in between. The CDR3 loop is CSVYTGSSYNEQFF. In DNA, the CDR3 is TGCAGCGTCTACACAGGGTCCTCCTACAATGAGCAGTTCTTC.

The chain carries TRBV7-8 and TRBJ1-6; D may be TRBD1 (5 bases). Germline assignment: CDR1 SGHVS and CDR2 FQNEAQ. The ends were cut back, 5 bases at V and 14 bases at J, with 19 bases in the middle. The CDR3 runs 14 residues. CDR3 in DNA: TGTGCCAGCAGCCCGACAGTTCCCAAGGGATCCCTCCACTTT. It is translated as CASSPTVPKGSLHF.

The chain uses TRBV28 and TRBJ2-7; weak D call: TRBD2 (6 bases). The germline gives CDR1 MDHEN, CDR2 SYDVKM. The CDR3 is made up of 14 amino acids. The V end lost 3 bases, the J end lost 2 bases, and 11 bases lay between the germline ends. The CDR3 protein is CASSLGGVPYEQYV. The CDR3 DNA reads TGTGCCAGCAGTTTGGGCGGGGTCCCCTACGAGCAGTACGTC.

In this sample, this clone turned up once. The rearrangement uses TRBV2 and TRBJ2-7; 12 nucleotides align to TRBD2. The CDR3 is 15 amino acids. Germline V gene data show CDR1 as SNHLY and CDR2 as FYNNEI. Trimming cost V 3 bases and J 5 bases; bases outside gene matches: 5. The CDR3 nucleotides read TGTGCCAGCAGTGACGGACTAGCGGGAATCCACGAGCAGTACTTC. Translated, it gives CASSDGLAGIHEQYF.

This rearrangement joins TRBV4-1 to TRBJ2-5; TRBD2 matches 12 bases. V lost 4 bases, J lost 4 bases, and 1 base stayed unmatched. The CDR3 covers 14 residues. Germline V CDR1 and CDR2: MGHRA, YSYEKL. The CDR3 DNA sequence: TGCGCCAGCAGCCTGACTAGCGGGAGAGAGACCCAGTACTTC. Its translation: CASSLTSGRETQYF.

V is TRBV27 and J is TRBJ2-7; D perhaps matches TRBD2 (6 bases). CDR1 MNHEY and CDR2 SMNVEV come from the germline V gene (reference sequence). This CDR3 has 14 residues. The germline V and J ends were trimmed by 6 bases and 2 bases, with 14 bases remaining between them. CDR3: CASRTGLRTYEQYF. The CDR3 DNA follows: TGTGCCAGCAGAACGGGACTCCGAACCTACGAGCAGTACTTC.

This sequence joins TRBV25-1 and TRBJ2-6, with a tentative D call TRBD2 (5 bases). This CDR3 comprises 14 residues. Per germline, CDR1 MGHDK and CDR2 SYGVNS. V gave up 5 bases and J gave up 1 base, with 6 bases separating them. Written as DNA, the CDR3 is TGTGCCAGCAGTCGGGGATCTGGGGCCAACGTCCTGACTTTC. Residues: CASSRGSGANVLTF.

CDR3 coding DNA: TGTGCCAGCAGCTTGGGAAGGACAGATGGCTACACCTTC. Its translation is CASSLGRTDGYTF. The gene calls are TRBV5-6 and TRBJ1-2; TRBD1 might be the D (6 bases). Germline V lookup: CDR1 SGHDT, CDR2 YYEEEE. CDR3 length: 13 amino acids. V lost 0 bases and J lost 6, with 9 bases in between.

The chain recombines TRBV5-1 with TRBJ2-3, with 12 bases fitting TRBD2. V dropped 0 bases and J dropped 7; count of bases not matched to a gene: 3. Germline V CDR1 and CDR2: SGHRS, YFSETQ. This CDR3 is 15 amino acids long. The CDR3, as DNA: TGCGCCAGCAGCTTGGCACTAGCGGGGGGACATACGCAGTATTTT. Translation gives CASSLALAGGHTQYF.